The rows below give T cell receptor beta chains drawn from one sample of a study of T cells in Graves' hyperthyroidism and ophthalmopathy. From the multiplex PCR reads, TCRdb called clonotypes with MiXCR, one entry per CDR3 protein. The table lists under 450,000 distinct CDR3 sequences, roughly 12% of them singletons. Specimen: blood. The source is a man aged 30 to 45 with Graves' hyperthyroidism that later progressed to Graves' ophthalmopathy. Each CDR3 is given with its conserved first and last residue. A D gene is named only where the DNA matches it firmly. The size field is filled for only some rows; it gives once, few, many or a size class.

cdr3_length clone_size j_call d_call v_call cdr3_nt cdr3_aa
15 few TRBJ2-1 - TRBV7-9 TGTGCCAGCAGCTTTAGCGGTGACTCCTACAATGAGCAGTTCTTC CASSFSGDSYNEQFF
16 many TRBJ2-5 TRBD2 TRBV6-1 TGTGCCAGCAGTGCGTCTAGCGGGGGGTACCAAGAGACCCAGTACTTC CASSASSGGYQETQYF
13 - TRBJ2-3 - TRBV28 TGTGCCAGCCTAGGCTGGGGGACAGATACGCAGTATTTT CASLGWGTDTQYF
13 - TRBJ2-3 - TRBV7-2 TGTGCCAGCAGCTTAACTAGAGTCAGTACGCAGTATTTT CASSLTRVSTQYF
14 many TRBJ2-3 - TRBV3-1 TGTGCCAGCTCGAACCGGGAGAGCACAGATACGCAGTATTTT CASSNRESTDTQYF
14 - TRBJ1-5 - TRBV20-1 TGCAGTGCTAGAGATGGAGGGGTGGCTCAGCCCCAGCATTTT CSARDGGVAQPQHF
15 - TRBJ1-1 TRBD1 TRBV12-3/TRBV12-4 TGTGCCAGCAGTTTTCTTAGAGGGGGCAACACTGAAGCTTTCTTT CASSFLRGGNTEAFF
16 many TRBJ2-5 - TRBV11-1 TGTGCCAGCAGCTTAGGATTTACGCCTGGGGTGGAGACCCAGTACTTC CASSLGFTPGVETQYF
14 few TRBJ2-3 - TRBV27 TGTGCCAGCAGTTTACTAGGTTTGCAACATACGCAGTATTTT CASSLLGLQHTQYF
13 - TRBJ2-5 TRBD2 TRBV20-1 TGCAGTGTACTACGGGGGGGCAAAGAGACCCAGTACTTC CSVLRGGKETQYF
11 many TRBJ2-5 - TRBV28 TGTGCCAGCAGTTTCAGAGAGACCCAGTACTTC CASSFRETQYF
16 many TRBJ1-1 - TRBV4-2 TGTGCCAGCAGCCAAGACAGGCTCCTTATGAACACTGAAGCTTTCTTT CASSQDRLLMNTEAFF
14 many TRBJ2-5 - TRBV27 TGTGCCAGCAGGGGGACTGCGTACCAAGAGACCCAGTACTTC CASRGTAYQETQYF
15 - TRBJ1-4 - TRBV7-2 TGTGCCAGCAGCTTAGCAAAGGGGAGGAATGAAAAACTGTTTTTT CASSLAKGRNEKLFF
14 - TRBJ1-1 - TRBV6-5 TGTGCCAGCAGTTACTCAGCCTACTACACTGAAGCTTTCTTT CASSYSAYYTEAFF